The 17 T cell receptor beta chains listed next were all sequenced from one sample in a study of neurological immune-mediated disorders. TCRdb reprocessed the 5' RACE reads with MiXCR, giving one entry per CDR3 protein. The sample includes 20,000 to 25,000 distinct CDR3 sequences, approximately 13% of them seen just once. Sequencing used PBMCs. These receptors came from a woman aged 55 to 70 with HTLV-1-associated myelopathy (HAM/TSP).

This clonotype occurred many times. This sequence joins TRBV20-1 and TRBJ2-7; 7 positions match TRBD2. Germline V CDR1 and CDR2: DFQATT, SNEGSKA (reference sequence). After removal of 2 bases from V and 2 bases from J, the junction contained 12 bases not matched to a gene. This CDR3 contains 16 residues. The CDR3 loop is CSARLPPPSGAYEQYF. CDR3 DNA: TGCAGTGCTAGACTTCCCCCGCCTAGCGGTGCCTACGAGCAGTACTTC.

In its sample, this clonotype is medium-sized. This sequence joins TRBV24-1 and TRBJ1-1, with D unresolved. Germline V gene data show CDR1 as KGHDR and CDR2 as SFDVKD. The V end was cut by 0 bases, the J end by 4 bases, with 5 bases between. The length of the CDR3 is 13 residues. The DNA of the CDR3 is TGTGCCACCAGTGATTTGGGTGGCACTGAAGCTTTCTTT. Protein: CATSDLGGTEAFF.

This clonotype has ten or more counts. The chain uses TRBV18 and TRBJ2-1; D perhaps matches TRBD1 (6 bases). Germline CDR1 and CDR2: KGHSH and LQKENI. This CDR3 contains 14 residues. Between the trimmed V and J ends, which lost 2 bases and 10 bases, there was a span of 15 bases. DNA for the CDR3: TGTGCCAGCTCACCAGGTATCACAGGGACAGAGCAGTTCTTC. Residues: CASSPGITGTEQFF. The full variable domain, its missing parts supplied by reference TRBV18 and TRBJ2-1, is NAGVMQNPRHLVRRRGQEARLRCSPMKGHSHVYWYRQLPEEGLKFMVYLQKENIIDESGMPKERFSAEFPKEGPSILRIQQVVRGDSAAYFCASSPGITGTEQFFGPGTRLTVL.

This clonotype was recorded many times. The chain couples TRBV20-1 to TRBJ1-2; D gene ambiguous. The CDR3 sequence is 14 residues long. Between the trimmed V and J ends, which lost 2 bases and 6 bases, there was a span of 16 bases. The germline CDR1 and CDR2 sequences are DFQATT and SNEGSKA (reference sequence). The CDR3 bases are TGCAGTGCTAGACCCCATCCGGGGAGGGATGGCTACACCTTC. Amino acid sequence: CSARPHPGRDGYTF.

This clonotype has at least ten counts. This chain joins TRBV7-6 and TRBJ1-3; TRBD1 agrees at 7 bases. The trim removed 5 bases at V and 3 bases at J, leaving 10 bases unmatched. The CDR3 is 16 residues long. Germline V gene lookup returns CDR1 SGHVS and CDR2 FNYEAQ. The CDR3 spells CASSMSTGISGNTIYF. The CDR3 nucleotides read TGTGCCAGCAGCATGTCGACAGGGATAAGTGGAAACACCATATATTTT.

This clonotype was detected ten times or more. V is TRBV12-3 or TRBV12-4 and J is TRBJ1-1, with D perhaps TRBD1 (6 bases). This CDR3 spans 16 amino acids. The ends were cut back, 5 bases at V and 0 bases at J, with 16 bases in the middle. The CDR3 DNA reads TGTGCCAGCAGTCCCGGGTGGGGGGCGTTGAACACTGAAGCTTTCTTT. It codes for CASSPGWGALNTEAFF.

In its sample, this clonotype is medium-sized. The J gene is TRBJ2-1, the V gene TRBV20-1; D may be TRBD1 (6 bases). Germline CDR1 reads DFQATT; CDR2 reads SNEGSKA (reference sequence). The CDR3 spans 12 residues. Trimming took off 3 bases at V and 7 bases at J, with 10 bases between the two ends. The CDR3 reads CSARVQGNEQFF. The CDR3 DNA sequence: TGCAGTGCTAGGGTTCAGGGGAATGAGCAGTTCTTC.

This clonotype occurred many times. J is TRBJ1-1 and V is TRBV19; D is undetermined. This CDR3 region has 12 residues. V was shortened by 9 bases and J by 1 base, with 9 bases between the two germline ends. Germline-derived CDR1 and CDR2 are LNHDA and SQIVND (reference sequence). CDR3 DNA: TGTGCCAGCGGCTACAGGAACACTGAAGCTTTCTTT. Residues: CASGYRNTEAFF.

In its sample, this clonotype is medium-sized. This chain links TRBV10-1 with TRBJ2-1; D possibly corresponds to TRBD1 (6 bases). Germline CDR1 and CDR2: WNHNN and SYGVQD (reference sequence). The CDR3 consists of 14 residues. Trimming stripped 3 bases from V and 1 base from J, with 7 bases between. CDR3: CASSEGGSYNEQFF. In nucleotides, the CDR3 is TGCGCCAGCAGTGAAGGGGGTTCCTACAATGAGCAGTTCTTC.

This clonotype was picked up many times. This chain links TRBV6-6 with TRBJ2-7; TRBD2 matches at 7 bases. Germline assignment: CDR1 MNHNY and CDR2 SVGAGI (reference sequence). This CDR3 region has 12 residues. The V segment lost 8 bases and the J segment 5 bases; nucleotides outside the gene matches: 6. CDR3 residues: CASGLGGDEQYF. DNA of the CDR3: TGTGCCAGCGGCCTGGGAGGGGACGAGCAGTACTTC.

By sample fraction, this clonotype is medium-sized. The chain recombines TRBV4-1 with TRBJ1-2, with TRBD1 identical over 7 bases. Germline V gene lookup returns CDR1 MGHRA and CDR2 YSYEKL. The V segment lost 10 bases and the J segment 8 bases; nucleotides outside the gene matches: 22. The CDR3 extends over 16 amino acids. CDR3 in amino acids: CATTSSSLQGTGGYTF. The CDR3 region has the DNA TGCGCCACCACCTCTTCCTCCTTACAGGGGACGGGAGGCTACACCTTC.

This clonotype was seen at least ten times. The chain is built from TRBV5-1 and TRBJ2-2; TRBD2 aligns across 8 bases. This CDR3 region has 15 residues. Germline CDR1 is SGHRS and CDR2 is YFSETQ. V trimming: 1 base; J trimming: 5 bases; junction bases outside the gene matches: 4. The CDR3 here is CASSLQSGSTGELFF. CDR3 sequence (DNA): TGCGCCAGCAGCTTGCAGAGCGGGAGTACCGGGGAGCTGTTTTTT.

There are many counts of this clonotype. This chain links TRBV25-1 with TRBJ2-3; a weak D match, TRBD2 (7 bases). The CDR3 totals 15 residues. Looked up from germline, CDR1 is MGHDK and CDR2 is SYGVNS. V lost 2 bases to trimming and J lost 2 bases, with 11 bases between them. The CDR3 spells CASSEQGTNTDTQYF. In nucleotides, the CDR3 is TGTGCCAGCAGTGAACAGGGGACTAACACAGATACGCAGTATTTT.

This clonotype was recorded many times. The CDR3 sequence is CASSQGAASGTEAFF. The CDR3 nucleotides are TGCGCCAGCAGCCAAGGGGCAGCGTCTGGCACTGAAGCTTTCTTT. The chain joins TRBV4-1 to TRBJ1-1; D is uncertain. There are 15 residues in the CDR3. V lost 1 base and J 4 bases, leaving 13 bases between the germline ends. The germline CDR1 and CDR2 sequences are MGHRA and YSYEKL.

At least ten counts were recorded for this clonotype. The chain employs TRBV5-1 and TRBJ1-4, with a weak D call TRBD1 (5 bases). Germline values: CDR1 SGHRS, CDR2 YFSETQ. V was cut by 6 bases and J by 1 base, with 7 bases left in between. The CDR3 extends over 13 amino acids. In nucleotides, the CDR3 is TGCGCCAGCAAAACAGGAACTAATGAAAAACTGTTTTTT. It translates to CASKTGTNEKLFF.

This clonotype was counted many times. The rearrangement links TRBV20-1 to TRBJ2-7; 8 bases are shared with TRBD2. V gave up 0 bases and J gave up 5 bases; unmatched junction bases: 9. From germline, CDR1 is DFQATT and CDR2 SNEGSKA (reference sequence). The CDR3 has 15 residues. For the CDR3, the DNA is TGCAGTGCTAGAGATCAGGGTAGCGGGAACGACGAGCAGTACTTC. Protein sequence: CSARDQGSGNDEQYF.

This clonotype qualifies as medium-sized (0.01 to 0.1%). The gene calls are TRBV20-1 and TRBJ2-5, with 9 positions matching TRBD2. The J segment lost 5 bases and the V segment lost 6 bases, leaving 7 bases of the junction unmatched. The CDR3 has 13 amino acids. The V gene's germline CDR1 is DFQATT and CDR2 SNEGSKA (reference sequence). The CDR3 nucleotides are TGCAGTGCGGGGGCGGGAGGGCTGGAGACCCAGTACTTC. This codes for CSAGAGGLETQYF.